This T cell receptor beta chain was recovered during a study of identifying expanded T cells in peripheral blood. The protocol was immunoSEQ multiplex PCR, while the TCRdb copy is restricted to in-frame clones and leaves out a portion. Of around 100,000 clones in the sample, approximately 88% were seen once. A few counts support this clone. This specimen includes other DNA sequences encoding the same CDR3. V lost 1 base, J lost 5 bases, and 6 bases stayed unmatched. The CDR3 extends over 16 amino acids. Germline CDR1 is MNHEY and CDR2 is SVGAGI. Sequencing used blood. The sequence derives from a person aged 18 to 70 in good health. The gene calls are TRBV6-5 and TRBJ1-2, with TRBD1 matching 11 bases. The CDR3 DNA reads TGTGCCAGCAGTTACTTCCGGACAGGGGGCGGTTATGGCTACACCTTC. It is translated as CASSYFRTGGGYGYTF.